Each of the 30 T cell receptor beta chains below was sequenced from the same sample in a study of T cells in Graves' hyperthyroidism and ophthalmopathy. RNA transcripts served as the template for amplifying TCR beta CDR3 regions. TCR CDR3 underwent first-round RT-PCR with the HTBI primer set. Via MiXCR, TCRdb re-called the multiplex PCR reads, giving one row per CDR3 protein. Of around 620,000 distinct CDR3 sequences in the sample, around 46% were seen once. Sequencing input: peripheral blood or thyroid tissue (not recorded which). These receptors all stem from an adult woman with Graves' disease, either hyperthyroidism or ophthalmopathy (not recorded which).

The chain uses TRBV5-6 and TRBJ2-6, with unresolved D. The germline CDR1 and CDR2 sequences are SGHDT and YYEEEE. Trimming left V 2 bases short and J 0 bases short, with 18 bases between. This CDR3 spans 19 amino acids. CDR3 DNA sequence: TGTGCCAGCAGCTTAGAGTTGGGCCAGGCCTACTCTGGGGCCAACGTCCTGACTTTC. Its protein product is CASSLELGQAYSGANVLTF.

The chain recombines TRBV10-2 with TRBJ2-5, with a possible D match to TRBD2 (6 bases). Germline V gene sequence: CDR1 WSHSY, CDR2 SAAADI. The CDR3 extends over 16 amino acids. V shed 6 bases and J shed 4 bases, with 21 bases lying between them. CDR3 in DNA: TGCGCCAGCAGCGCGGCCCCGTTCGGAGGGCCAGAGACCCAGTACTTC. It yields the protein CASSAAPFGGPETQYF.

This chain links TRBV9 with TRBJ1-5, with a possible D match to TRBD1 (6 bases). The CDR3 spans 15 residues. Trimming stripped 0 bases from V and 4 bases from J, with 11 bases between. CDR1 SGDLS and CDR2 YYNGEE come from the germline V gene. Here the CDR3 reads CASSVGGGTNQPQHF. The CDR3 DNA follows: TGTGCCAGCAGCGTAGGAGGGGGGACGAATCAGCCCCAGCATTTT.

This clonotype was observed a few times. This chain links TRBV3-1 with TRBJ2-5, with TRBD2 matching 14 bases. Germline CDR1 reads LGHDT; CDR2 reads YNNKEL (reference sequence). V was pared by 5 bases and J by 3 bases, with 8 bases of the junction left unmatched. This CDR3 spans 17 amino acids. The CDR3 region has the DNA TGTGCCAGCAGCTTAAGGGGGGGACTAGCGGGAGAAGAGACCCAGTACTTC. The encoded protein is CASSLRGGLAGEETQYF.

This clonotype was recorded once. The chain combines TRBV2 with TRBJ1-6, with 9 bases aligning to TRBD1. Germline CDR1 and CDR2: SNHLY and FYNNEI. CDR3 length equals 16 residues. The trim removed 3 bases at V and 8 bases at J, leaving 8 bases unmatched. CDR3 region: CASSDRRDRVDSPLHF. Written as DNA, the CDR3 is TGTGCCAGCAGTGATAGGCGGGACAGGGTTGATTCACCCCTCCACTTT. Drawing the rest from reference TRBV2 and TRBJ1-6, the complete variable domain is EPEVTQTPSHQVTQMGQEVILRCVPISNHLYFYWYRQILGQKVEFLVSFYNNEISEKSEIFDDQFSVERPDGSNFTLKIRSTKLEDSAMYFCASSDRRDRVDSPLHFGNGTRLTVT.

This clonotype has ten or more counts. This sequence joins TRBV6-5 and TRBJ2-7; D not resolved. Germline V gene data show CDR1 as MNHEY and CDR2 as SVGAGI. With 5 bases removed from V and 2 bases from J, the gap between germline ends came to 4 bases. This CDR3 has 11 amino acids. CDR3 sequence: CASSTTYEQYF. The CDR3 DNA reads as TGTGCCAGCAGTACGACCTACGAGCAGTACTTC.

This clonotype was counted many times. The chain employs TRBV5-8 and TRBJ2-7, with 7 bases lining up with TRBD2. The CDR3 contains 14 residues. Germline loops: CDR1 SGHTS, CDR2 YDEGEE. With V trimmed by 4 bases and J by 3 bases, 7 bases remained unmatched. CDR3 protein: CASSGNSGNYEQYF. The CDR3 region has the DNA TGTGCCAGCAGCGGGAACAGCGGGAACTACGAGCAGTACTTC.

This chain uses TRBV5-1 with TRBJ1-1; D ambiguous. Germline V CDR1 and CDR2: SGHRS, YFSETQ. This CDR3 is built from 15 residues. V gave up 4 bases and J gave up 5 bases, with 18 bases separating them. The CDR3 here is CASSPVEGLRTEAFF. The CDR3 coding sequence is TGCGCCAGCAGCCCCGTAGAAGGGTTGAGGACTGAAGCTTTCTTT.

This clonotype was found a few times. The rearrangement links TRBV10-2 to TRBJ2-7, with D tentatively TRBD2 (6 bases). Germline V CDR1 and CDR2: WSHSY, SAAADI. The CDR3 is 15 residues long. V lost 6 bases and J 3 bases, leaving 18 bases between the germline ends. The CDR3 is CASSDAGRINYEQYF. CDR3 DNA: TGCGCCAGCAGCGATGCGGGACGGATCAACTACGAGCAGTACTTC.

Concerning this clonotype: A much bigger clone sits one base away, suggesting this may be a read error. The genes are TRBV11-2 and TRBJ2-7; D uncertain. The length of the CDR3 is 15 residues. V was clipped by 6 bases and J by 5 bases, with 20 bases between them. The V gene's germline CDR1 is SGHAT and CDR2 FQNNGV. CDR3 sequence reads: CASRRPGVIYHEQYF. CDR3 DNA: TGTGCCAGCAGAAGGCCCGGAGTGATCTACCACGAGCAGTACTTC.

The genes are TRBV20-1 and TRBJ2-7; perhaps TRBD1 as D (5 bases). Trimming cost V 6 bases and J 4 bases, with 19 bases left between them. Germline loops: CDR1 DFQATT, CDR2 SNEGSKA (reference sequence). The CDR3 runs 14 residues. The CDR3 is CSALSRTPPYEQYF. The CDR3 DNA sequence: TGCAGTGCCCTCTCGAGGACACCACCTTACGAGCAGTACTTC.

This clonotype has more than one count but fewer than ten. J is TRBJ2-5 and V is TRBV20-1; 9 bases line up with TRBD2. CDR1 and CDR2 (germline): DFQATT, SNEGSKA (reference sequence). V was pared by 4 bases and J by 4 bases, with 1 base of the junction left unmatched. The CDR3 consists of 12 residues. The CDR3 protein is CSAMGLAETQYF. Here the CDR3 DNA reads TGCAGTGCTATGGGACTAGCAGAGACCCAGTACTTC.

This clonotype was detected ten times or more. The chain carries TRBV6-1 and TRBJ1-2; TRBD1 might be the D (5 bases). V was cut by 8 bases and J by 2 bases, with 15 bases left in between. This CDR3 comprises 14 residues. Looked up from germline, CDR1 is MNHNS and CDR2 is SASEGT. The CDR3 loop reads CASRPDDRNYGYTF. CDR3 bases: TGTGCCAGCCGACCTGACGACAGAAACTATGGCTACACCTTC.

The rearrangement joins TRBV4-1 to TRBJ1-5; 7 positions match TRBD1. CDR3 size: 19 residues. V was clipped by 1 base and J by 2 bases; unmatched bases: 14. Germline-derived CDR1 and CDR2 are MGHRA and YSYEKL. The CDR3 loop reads CASSQGTGKIRLGNQPQHF. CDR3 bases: TGCGCCAGCAGCCAAGGGACAGGAAAGATCCGTCTTGGCAATCAGCCCCAGCATTTT.

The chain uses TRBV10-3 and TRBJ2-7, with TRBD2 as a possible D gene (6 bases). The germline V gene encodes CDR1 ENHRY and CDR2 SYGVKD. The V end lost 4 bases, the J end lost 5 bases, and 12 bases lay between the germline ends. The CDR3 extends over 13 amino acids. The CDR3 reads CAISGDGSHEQYF. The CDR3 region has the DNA TGTGCCATCAGTGGAGACGGGAGTCACGAGCAGTACTTC.

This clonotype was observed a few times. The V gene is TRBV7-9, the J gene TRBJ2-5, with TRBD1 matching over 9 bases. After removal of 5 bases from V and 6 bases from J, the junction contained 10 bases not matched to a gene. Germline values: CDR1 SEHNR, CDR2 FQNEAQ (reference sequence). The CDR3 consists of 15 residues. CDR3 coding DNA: TGTGCCAGCAGCCAGCCGGGGACAGGGACCAAGACCCAGTACTTC. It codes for CASSQPGTGTKTQYF.

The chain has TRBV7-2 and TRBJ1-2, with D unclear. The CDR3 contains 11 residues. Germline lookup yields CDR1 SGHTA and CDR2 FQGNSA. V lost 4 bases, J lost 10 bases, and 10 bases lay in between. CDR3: CASSSDSVYTF. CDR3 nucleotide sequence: TGTGCCAGCAGCTCCGATTCGGTCTACACCTTC.

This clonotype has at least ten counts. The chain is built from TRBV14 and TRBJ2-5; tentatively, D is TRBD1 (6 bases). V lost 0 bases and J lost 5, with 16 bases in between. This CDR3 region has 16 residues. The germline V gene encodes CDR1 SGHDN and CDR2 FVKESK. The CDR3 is CASSQEGLTGHETQYF. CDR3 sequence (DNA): TGTGCCAGCAGCCAAGAAGGCCTAACGGGACACGAGACCCAGTACTTC. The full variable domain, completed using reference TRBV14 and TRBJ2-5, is EAGVTQFPSHSVIEKGQTVTLRCDPISGHDNLYWYRRVMGKEIKFLLHFVKESKQDESGMPNNRFLAERTGGTYSTLKVQPAELEDSGVYFCASSQEGLTGHETQYFGPGTRLLVL.

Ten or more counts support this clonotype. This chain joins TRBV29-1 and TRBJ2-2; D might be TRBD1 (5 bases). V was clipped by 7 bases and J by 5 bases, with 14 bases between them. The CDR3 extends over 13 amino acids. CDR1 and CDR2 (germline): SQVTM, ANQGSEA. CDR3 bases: TGCAGCGCCGCAATTGGGGCAACCGGGGAGCTGTTTTTT. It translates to CSAAIGATGELFF.

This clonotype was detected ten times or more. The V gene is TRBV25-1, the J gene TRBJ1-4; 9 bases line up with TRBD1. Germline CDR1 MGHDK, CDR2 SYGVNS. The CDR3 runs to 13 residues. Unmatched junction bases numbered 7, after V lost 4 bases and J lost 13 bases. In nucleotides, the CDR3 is TGTGCCAGCAGTGGACAGGGGGTTCACGGACTGTTTTTT. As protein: CASSGQGVHGLFF.

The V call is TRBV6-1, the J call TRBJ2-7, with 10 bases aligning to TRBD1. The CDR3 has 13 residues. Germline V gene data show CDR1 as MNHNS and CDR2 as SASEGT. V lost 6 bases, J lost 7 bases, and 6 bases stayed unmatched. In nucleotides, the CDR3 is TGTGCCAGCAGAGACAGGGGGCGAGGGGAGCAGTACTTC. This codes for CASRDRGRGEQYF.

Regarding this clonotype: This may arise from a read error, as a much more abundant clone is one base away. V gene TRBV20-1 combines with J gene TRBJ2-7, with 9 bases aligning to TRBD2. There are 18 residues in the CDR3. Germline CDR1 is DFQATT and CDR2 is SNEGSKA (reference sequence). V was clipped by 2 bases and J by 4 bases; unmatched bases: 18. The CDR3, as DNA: TGCAGTGCTAGACATCCCGAGCGGGGGGTATGGGCCCTTTACGAGCAGTACTTC. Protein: CSARHPERGVWALYEQYF.

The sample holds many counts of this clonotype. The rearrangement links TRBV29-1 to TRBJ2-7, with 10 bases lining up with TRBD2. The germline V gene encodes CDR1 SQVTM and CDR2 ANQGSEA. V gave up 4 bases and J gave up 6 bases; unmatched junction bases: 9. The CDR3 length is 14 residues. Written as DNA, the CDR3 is TGCAGCGTTGGAAGCGGGAGGGCCTTCGGCGAGCAGTACTTC. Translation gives CSVGSGRAFGEQYF.

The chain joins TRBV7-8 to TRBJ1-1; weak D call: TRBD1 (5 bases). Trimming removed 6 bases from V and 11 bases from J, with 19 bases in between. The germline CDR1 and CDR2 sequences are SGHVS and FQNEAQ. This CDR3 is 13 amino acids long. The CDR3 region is CASRLRQGSVAFF. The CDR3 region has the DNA TGTGCCAGCAGACTCCGGCAGGGTAGTGTGGCTTTCTTT.

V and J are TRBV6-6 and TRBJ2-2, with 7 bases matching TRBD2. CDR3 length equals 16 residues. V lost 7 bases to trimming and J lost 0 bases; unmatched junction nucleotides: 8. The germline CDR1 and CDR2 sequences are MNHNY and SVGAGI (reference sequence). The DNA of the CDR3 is TGTGCCAGCAAAACGGGGGGACTATCGAACACCGGGGAGCTGTTTTTT. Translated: CASKTGGLSNTGELFF.

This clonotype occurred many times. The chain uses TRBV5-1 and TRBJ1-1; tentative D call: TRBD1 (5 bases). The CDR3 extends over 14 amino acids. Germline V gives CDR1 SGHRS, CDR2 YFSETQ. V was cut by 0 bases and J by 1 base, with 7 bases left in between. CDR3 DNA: TGCGCCAGCAGCTTGGACAGGTCGAACACTGAAGCTTTCTTT. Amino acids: CASSLDRSNTEAFF.

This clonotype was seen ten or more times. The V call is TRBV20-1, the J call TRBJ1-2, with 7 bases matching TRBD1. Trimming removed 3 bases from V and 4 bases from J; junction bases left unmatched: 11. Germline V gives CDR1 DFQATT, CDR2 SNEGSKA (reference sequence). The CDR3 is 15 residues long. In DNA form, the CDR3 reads TGCAGTGCTAGGGCCCGTGACAGGGTTCGCTATGGCTACACCTTC. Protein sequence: CSARARDRVRYGYTF.

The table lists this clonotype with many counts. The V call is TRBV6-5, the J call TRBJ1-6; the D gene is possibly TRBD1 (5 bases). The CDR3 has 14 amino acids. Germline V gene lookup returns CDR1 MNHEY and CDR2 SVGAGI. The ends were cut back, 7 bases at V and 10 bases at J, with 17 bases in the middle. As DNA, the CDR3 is TGTGCCAGCAAGGTTAACGGGGGAGGATCACCCCTCCACTTT. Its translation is CASKVNGGGSPLHF.

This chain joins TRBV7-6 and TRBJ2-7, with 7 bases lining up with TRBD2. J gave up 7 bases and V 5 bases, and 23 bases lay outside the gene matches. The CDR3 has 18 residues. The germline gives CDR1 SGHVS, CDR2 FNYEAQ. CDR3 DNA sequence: TGTGCCAGCAGCCCAGGACTATTAGCGGGTTCCCCCCGTCGGGAGCAGTACTTC. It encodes CASSPGLLAGSPRREQYF.

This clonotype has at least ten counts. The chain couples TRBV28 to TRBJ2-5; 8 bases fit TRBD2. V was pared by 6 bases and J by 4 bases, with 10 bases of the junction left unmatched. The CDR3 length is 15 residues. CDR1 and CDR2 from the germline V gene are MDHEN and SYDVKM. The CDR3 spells CASSPGGAGAETQYF. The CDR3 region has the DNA TGTGCCAGCAGCCCGGGAGGAGCGGGAGCAGAGACCCAGTACTTC.